This T cell receptor beta chain originates from a study of patients and donors after allogeneic stem cell transplantation. TCRdb reprocessed the RT-PCR reads with MiXCR, giving one entry per CDR3 protein. This table holds 400,000 to 500,000 distinct CDR3 sequences, roughly 17% found once. Only a few counts were recorded for this clonotype. V lost 2 bases and J 3 bases, leaving 13 bases between the germline ends. Germline V gene data show CDR1 as SGHDT and CDR2 as YYEEEE. The CDR3 runs to 15 residues. The sequence was collected from a human donor who was either an allogeneic HSCT recipient or a stem cell or donor lymphocyte infusion donor (not recorded which). It is not recorded whose cells these are; they may come from a transplant donor. V and J are TRBV5-6 and TRBJ2-3, with D tentatively TRBD1 (8 bases). The sequenced material came from blood, either unsorted or a sorted T cell fraction (not recorded which). The CDR3 nucleotides read TGTGCCAGCAGCTTCGACAGGGGAGGGACAGATACGCAGTATTTT. Its translation is CASSFDRGGTDTQYF.